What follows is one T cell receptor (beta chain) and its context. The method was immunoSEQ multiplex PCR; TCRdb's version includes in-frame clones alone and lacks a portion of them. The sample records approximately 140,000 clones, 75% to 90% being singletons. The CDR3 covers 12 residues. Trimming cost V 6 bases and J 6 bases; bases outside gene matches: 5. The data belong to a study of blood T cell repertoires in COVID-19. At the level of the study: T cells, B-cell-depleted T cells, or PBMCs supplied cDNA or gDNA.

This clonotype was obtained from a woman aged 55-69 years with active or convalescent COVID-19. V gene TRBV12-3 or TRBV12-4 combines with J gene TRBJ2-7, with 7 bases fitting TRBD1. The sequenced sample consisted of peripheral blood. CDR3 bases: TGTGCCAGCAGCTCGGGACAGATCGAGCAGTACTTC. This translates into CASSSGQIEQYF.